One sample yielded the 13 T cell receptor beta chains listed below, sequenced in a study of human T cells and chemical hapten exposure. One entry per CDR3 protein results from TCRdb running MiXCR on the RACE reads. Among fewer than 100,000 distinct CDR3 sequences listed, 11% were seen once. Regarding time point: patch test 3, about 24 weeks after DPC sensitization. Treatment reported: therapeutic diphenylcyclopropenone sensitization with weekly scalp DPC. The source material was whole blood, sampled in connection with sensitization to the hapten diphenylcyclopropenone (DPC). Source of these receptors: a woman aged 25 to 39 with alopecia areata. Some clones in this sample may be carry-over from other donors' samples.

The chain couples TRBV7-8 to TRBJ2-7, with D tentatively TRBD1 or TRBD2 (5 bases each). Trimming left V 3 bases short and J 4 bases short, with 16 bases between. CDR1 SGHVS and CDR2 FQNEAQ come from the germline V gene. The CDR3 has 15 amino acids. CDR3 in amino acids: CASSLGPGYEYEQYV. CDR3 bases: TGTGCCAGCAGCTTGGGACCCGGGTATGAATACGAGCAGTACGTC.

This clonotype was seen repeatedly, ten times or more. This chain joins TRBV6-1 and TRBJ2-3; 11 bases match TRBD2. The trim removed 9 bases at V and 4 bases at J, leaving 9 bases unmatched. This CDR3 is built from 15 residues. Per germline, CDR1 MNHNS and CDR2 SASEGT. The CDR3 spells CASLLLAGEADTQYF. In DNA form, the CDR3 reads TGTGCCAGTCTCCTACTAGCGGGAGAGGCAGATACGCAGTATTTT.

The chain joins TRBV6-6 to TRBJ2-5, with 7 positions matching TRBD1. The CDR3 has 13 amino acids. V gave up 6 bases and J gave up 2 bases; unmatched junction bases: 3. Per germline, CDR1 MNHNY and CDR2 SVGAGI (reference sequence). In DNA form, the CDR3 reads TGTGCCAGCAGCGGGACAGTACAAGAGACCCAGTACTTC. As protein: CASSGTVQETQYF.

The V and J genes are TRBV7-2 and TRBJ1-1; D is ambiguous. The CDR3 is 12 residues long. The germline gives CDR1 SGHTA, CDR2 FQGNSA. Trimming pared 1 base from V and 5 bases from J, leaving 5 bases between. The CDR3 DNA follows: TGTGCCAGCAGCTTAGAGAGGACTGAAGCTTTCTTT. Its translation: CASSLERTEAFF.

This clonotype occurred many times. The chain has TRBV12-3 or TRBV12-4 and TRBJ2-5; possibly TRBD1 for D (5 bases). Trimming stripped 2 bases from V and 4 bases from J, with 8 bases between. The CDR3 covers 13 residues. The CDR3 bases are TGTGCCAGCAGTTTACAGGGTTCAGAGACCCAGTACTTC. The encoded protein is CASSLQGSETQYF.

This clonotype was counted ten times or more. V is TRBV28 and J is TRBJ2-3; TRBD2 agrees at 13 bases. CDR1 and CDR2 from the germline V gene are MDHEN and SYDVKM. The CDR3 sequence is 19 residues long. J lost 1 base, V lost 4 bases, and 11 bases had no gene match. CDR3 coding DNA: TGTGCCAGCAGTTCTCCCGGGACTAGCGGGACGCAAGGCACAGATACGCAGTATTTT. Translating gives CASSSPGTSGTQGTDTQYF.

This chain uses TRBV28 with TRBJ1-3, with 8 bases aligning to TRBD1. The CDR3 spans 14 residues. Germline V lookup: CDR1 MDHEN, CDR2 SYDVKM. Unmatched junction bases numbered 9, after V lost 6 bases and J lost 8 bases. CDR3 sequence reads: CASSTGQGAHTIYF. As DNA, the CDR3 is TGTGCCAGCAGCACCGGACAGGGAGCCCACACCATATATTTT.

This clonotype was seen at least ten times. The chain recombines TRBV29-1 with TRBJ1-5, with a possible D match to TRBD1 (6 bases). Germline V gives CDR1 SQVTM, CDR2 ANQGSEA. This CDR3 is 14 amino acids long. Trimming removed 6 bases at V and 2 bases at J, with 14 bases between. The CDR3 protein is CSVAKGGGNQPQHF. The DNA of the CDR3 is TGCAGCGTGGCCAAGGGGGGTGGCAATCAGCCCCAGCATTTT.

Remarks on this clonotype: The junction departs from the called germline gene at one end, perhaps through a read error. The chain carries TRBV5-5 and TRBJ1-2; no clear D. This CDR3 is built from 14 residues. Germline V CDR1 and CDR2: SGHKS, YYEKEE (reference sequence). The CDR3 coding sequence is TGTGTCAGCAGCAACATGTTAGCGAACTATGGCTACACCTTC. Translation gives CVSSNMLANYGYTF.

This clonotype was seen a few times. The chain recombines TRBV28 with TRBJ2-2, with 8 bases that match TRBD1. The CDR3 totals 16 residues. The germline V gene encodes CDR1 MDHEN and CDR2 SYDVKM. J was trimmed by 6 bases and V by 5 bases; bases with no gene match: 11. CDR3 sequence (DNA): TGTGCCAGCAGTCTAGTGGCCAGGGGGCAGGCCGGGGAGCTGTTTTTT. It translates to CASSLVARGQAGELFF.

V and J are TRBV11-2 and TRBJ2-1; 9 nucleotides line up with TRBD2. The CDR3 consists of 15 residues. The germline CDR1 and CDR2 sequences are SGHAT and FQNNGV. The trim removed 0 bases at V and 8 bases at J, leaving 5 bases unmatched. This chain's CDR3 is CASSLELAGNHEQFF. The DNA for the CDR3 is TGTGCCAGCAGCTTAGAGCTAGCGGGAAATCATGAGCAGTTCTTC.

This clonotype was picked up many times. Written as DNA, the CDR3 is TGTGCCAGCAGCTTAGCGTACAGTAACTCTGAAGCTTTCTTT. Encoded protein: CASSLAYSNSEAFF. The V gene is TRBV7-9, the J gene TRBJ1-1; no clear D. The CDR3 has 14 amino acids. V shed 0 bases and J shed 6 bases, with 11 bases lying between them. The germline V gene encodes CDR1 SEHNR and CDR2 FQNEAQ (reference sequence). Complete variable domain (other parts from reference TRBV7-9 and TRBJ1-1): DTGVSQNPRHKITKRGQNVTFRCDPISEHNRLYWYRQTLGQGPEFLTYFQNEAQLEKSRLLSDRFSAERPKGSFSTLEIQRTEQGDSAMYLCASSLAYSNSEAFFGQGTRLTVV.

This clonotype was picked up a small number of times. The CDR3 reads CASSARQGGYGYTF. CDR3 nucleotides: TGTGCCAGCAGTGCCAGACAGGGAGGCTATGGCTACACCTTC. The chain is built from TRBV2 and TRBJ1-2, with 7 bases fitting TRBD1. Unmatched junction bases numbered 6, after V lost 4 bases and J lost 4 bases. The CDR3 covers 14 residues. The V gene's germline CDR1 is SNHLY and CDR2 FYNNEI.